The T cell receptor (beta chain) described here comes from a study of radiotherapy plus CTLA-4 blockade in lung cancer. Study summary: There were objective responses in 15% to 20% of patients, and 31% had disease control.

The study gave focal radiation plus ipilimumab CTLA-4 blockade to patients with chemo-refractory metastatic non-small-cell lung cancer. Some clones are missing from TCRdb's copy, which holds only in-frame ones; the method was immunoSEQ multiplex PCR. The top ten hold roughly 5% of the sample, which has around 30,000 clones, around 70% seen once. V lost 4 bases and J lost 6, with 14 bases in between. This CDR3 is built from 13 residues. Germline V CDR1 and CDR2: SGHNT, YYREEE (reference sequence). This clonotype was obtained from a human donor with non-small cell lung cancer whose response to radiotherapy plus ipilimumab could not be evaluated. Sequencing was performed on peripheral blood, taken from a patient treated with radiotherapy plus ipilimumab. The V call is TRBV5-4, the J call TRBJ2-7, with TRBD2 as a possible D gene (6 bases). The DNA for the CDR3 is TGTGCCAGCAGCCCGGGCGGGGTCCGCGAGCAGTACTTC. Protein product: CASSPGGVREQYF.